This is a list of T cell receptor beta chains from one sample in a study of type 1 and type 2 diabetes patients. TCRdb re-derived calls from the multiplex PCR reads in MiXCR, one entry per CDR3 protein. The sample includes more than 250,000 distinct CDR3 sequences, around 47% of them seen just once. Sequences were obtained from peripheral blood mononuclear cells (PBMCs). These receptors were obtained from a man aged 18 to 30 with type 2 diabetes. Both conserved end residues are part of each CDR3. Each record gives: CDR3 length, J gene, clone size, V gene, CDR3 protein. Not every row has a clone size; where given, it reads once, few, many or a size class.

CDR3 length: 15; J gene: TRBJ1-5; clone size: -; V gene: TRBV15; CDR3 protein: CATSRGRRPMEPQHF
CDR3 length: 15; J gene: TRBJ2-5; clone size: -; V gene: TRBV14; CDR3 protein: CASSQNLAGVETQYF
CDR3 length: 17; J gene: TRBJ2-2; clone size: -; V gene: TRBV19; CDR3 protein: CASSIYQVGQGGGELFF
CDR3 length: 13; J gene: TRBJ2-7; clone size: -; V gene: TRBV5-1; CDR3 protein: CASTPENTYEQYF
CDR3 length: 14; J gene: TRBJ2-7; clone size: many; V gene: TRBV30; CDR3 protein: CAWVPRTGVYEQYF
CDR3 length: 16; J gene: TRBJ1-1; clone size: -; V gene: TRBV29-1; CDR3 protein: CSARGHTGRMNTEAFF
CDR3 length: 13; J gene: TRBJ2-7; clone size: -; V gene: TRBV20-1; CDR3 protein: CSARTAGLYEQYF
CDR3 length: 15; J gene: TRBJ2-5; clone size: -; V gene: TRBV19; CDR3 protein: CASRKDRGMEETQYF
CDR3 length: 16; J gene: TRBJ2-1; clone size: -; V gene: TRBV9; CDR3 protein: CASSASGTLSYNEQFF
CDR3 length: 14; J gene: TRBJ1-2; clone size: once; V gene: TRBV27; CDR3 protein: CAGSLYKGSYGYTF
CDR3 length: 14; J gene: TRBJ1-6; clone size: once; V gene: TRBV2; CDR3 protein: CASSVQGAVSPLHF
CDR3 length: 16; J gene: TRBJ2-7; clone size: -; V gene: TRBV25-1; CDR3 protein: CASSQAGGHLSRGQYF
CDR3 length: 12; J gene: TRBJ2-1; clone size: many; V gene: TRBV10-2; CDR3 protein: CASLKQDNEQFF
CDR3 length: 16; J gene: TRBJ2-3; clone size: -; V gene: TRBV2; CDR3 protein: CASSPVVLAGGDTQYF
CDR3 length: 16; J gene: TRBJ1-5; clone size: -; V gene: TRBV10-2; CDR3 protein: CASSEGQGANNQPQHF
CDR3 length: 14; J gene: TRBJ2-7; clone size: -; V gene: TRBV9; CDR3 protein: CASSVGKGSYEQYF
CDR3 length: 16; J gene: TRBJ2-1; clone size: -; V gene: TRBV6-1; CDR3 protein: CASNLEGLATYNEQFF
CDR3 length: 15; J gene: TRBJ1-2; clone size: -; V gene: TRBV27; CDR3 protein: CASSPGQGLYYGYIF
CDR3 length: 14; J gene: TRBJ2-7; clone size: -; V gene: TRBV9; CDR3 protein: CASSPASGFHEQYF
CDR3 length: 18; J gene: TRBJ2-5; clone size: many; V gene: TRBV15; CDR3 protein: CATSRRAVSGTGGETQYF
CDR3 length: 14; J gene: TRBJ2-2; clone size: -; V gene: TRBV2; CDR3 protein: CASRADTGDGELFF
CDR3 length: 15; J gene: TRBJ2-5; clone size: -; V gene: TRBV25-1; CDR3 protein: CASSPSGQGGETQYF
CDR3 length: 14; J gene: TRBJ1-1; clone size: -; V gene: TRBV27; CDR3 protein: CASSQKQGNTEAFF
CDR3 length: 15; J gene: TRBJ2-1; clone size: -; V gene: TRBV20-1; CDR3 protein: CSASRTSGRANEQFF
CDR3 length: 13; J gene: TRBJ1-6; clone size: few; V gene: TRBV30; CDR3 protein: CAWSPGQGVPLHF
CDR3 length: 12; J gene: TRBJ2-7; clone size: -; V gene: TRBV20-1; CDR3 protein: CSVGRSSYEQYF
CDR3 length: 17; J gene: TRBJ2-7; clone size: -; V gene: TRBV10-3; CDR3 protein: CAVSESGLAGPSYEQYF
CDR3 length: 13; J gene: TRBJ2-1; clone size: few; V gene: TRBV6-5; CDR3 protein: CASSDSNKNEQFF
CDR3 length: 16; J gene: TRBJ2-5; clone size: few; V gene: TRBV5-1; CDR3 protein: CASSLGPGQGGETQYF
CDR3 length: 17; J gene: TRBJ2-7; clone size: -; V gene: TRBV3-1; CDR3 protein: CASSPVRRGPSSYEQYF
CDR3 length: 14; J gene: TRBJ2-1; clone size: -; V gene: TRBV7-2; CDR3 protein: CASSNPSSYNEQFF
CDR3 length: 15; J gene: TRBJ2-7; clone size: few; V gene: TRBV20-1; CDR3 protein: CSARNDRDISYEQYF
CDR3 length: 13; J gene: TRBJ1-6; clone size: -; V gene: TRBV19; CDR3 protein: CASTTRGDSPLHF
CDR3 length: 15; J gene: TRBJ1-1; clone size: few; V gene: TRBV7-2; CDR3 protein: CASSLRGGRQGKAFF
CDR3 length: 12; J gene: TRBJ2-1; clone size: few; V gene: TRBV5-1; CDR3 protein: CASSPMINEQFF
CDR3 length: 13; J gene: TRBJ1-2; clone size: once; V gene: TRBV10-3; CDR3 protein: CATSDSEFHGYTF
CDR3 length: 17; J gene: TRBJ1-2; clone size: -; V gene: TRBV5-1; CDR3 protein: CASSLVGFGVVSYGYTF
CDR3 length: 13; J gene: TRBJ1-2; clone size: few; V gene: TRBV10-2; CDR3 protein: CASMQSANYGYTF
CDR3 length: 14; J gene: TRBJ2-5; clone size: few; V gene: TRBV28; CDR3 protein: CASSSTQGYETQYF